The TCR beta chain described here comes from a study of shared clonotypes between healthy human individuals. Whole-study findings and limits: It was observed that approximately 5% of naive CD4 clonotypes were shared across a handful of donors.

Genomic DNA (from each subset) was split evenly across several immunoSEQ plates. An approximately 200 ng quantity of DNA, 25,000 to 30,000 T cell genomes, went into the sorted-subset replicate PCRs. Original data processing: ImmunoSEQ output held junction-only sequences without quality scores, so filtering differed. The method was immunoSEQ multiplex PCR; TCRdb's version includes in-frame clones alone and lacks a portion of them. V, J and clone size are taken as reported in that table, and D and trimming were inferred from the DNA itself. The table records about 990,000 clones, around 78% of them present only once. Germline lookup yields CDR1 SGHRS and CDR2 YFSETQ. The CDR3 loop spans 17 amino acids. Trimming left V 2 bases short and J 2 bases short, with 14 bases between. For this clone: Its cognate antigen is unknown.

This clonotype was obtained from a man aged 18 to 30 in good health. Some clones in this sample may be carry-over from other donors' samples. V is TRBV5-1 and J is TRBJ2-6; D is undetermined. Sequenced input: memory CD4+ T cells from PBMCs. Regarding subset: CD45RA-negative fraction. Here the CDR3 reads CASSFMATVPGANVLTF. For the CDR3, the DNA is TGCGCCAGCAGCTTTATGGCGACGGTTCCTGGGGCCAACGTCCTGACTTTC.